These T cell receptor beta chains were read from a single sample in a study of CD8 T cells in ankylosing spondylitis. One entry per CDR3 protein, called by TCRdb with MiXCR from the 5' RACE reads. This table holds roughly 200,000 distinct CDR3 sequences, about 13% found once. Input material: blood, either unsorted or a sorted T cell fraction (not recorded which). The source of these receptors is a male donor with ankylosing spondylitis or in good health (not recorded which). The conserved cysteine and the conserved F or W are not part of the CDR3 here.

J | V | CDR3
TRBJ2-1 | TRBV4-1 | ASSQAAGGWNEQF
TRBJ1-1 | TRBV7-6 | ASSPGGYTEAF
TRBJ1-1 | TRBV12-3/TRBV12-4 | ASSFVPNTEAF
TRBJ2-1 | TRBV12-3/TRBV12-4 | ASSFLAGGYNEQF
TRBJ2-3 | TRBV2 | ARLRMAGRTDTQY
TRBJ1-1 | TRBV30 | AWSVPVLGVNTEAF
TRBJ1-2 | TRBV18 | ASSPGTELYGYT
TRBJ1-2 | TRBV30 | AWSWQALGYGYT
TRBJ1-1 | TRBV5-1 | ASKGTLNTEAF
TRBJ2-1 | TRBV6-6 | ASTTGGGEQF
TRBJ2-7 | TRBV10-1 | ASSEESGEDYEQY
TRBJ2-5 | TRBV18 | ASSPGQGWPQETQY
TRBJ2-7 | TRBV5-1 | ASSPGLDEQY
TRBJ1-2 | TRBV30 | AWSVPAGYYGYT
TRBJ2-3 | TRBV6-4 | ASSEMSGADTQY
TRBJ2-2 | TRBV24-1 | ATSDWDTRGELF
TRBJ2-1 | TRBV29-1 | SVESVRIYNEQF
TRBJ2-7 | TRBV11-3 | ASNTGTGPYEQY
TRBJ2-6 | TRBV29-1 | SVGGGAYSGANVLT
TRBJ2-3 | TRBV7-7 | ASSLGRGGTDTQY
TRBJ1-1 | TRBV4-1 | ASSQGMGTEAF
TRBJ2-7 | TRBV6-5 | ASSYSPTGPLGEQY
TRBJ2-7 | TRBV6-1 | ASSGRDGEYYEQY
TRBJ1-2 | TRBV5-5 | ASSIERGKHYGYT
TRBJ1-2 | TRBV7-9 | ASSPQDRDGYT
TRBJ2-1 | TRBV6-1 | AVAGKIGDEQF
TRBJ2-1 | TRBV4-1 | ASSQDPGLEREQF
TRBJ2-7 | TRBV7-2 | ASSSRRYEQY
TRBJ1-6 | TRBV2 | AAALGHNSPLH
TRBJ1-1 | TRBV5-1 | ASTSTDSDTEAF
TRBJ1-2 | TRBV20-1 | SAPPQGGVYGYT
TRBJ2-1 | TRBV7-9 | ASSPHPPTGRNEQF
TRBJ2-1 | TRBV4-1 | ASSLSGSFYNEQF
TRBJ2-1 | TRBV20-1 | SARAGGPDEQF
TRBJ2-5 | TRBV25-1 | ASSKGVVETQY
TRBJ2-1 | TRBV4-1 | ASSHPGTSEDNEQF
TRBJ1-5 | TRBV9 | ASSGDEEPAQPQH
TRBJ1-6 | TRBV5-1 | ASSFAGQGVSPLH
TRBJ2-6 | TRBV6-1 | ASTPEGSGANVLT
TRBJ2-7 | TRBV19 | ASSETRTGTGPYEQY
TRBJ2-7 | TRBV28 | ASKEGPSLDYEQY
TRBJ2-1 | TRBV20-1 | SAPTGVTYNEQF
TRBJ1-1 | TRBV6-1 | ASSPNQGQLNTEAF
TRBJ1-2 | TRBV29-1 | SVELGTGGEGNYGYT
TRBJ2-7 | TRBV3-1 | ASSLDYSSFYEQY
TRBJ2-1 | TRBV12-3/TRBV12-4 | ASSLATRDEQF
TRBJ1-5 | TRBV30 | AFMVGNQPQH
TRBJ2-3 | TRBV28 | ASRAGGKVSTDTQY
TRBJ2-1 | TRBV9 | ASSVVPSGETYNEQF
TRBJ1-1 | TRBV29-1 | SVVGGENTEAF
TRBJ2-7 | TRBV7-9 | ASSGDRAYEQY
TRBJ2-5 | TRBV12-5 | ASASGYQETQY